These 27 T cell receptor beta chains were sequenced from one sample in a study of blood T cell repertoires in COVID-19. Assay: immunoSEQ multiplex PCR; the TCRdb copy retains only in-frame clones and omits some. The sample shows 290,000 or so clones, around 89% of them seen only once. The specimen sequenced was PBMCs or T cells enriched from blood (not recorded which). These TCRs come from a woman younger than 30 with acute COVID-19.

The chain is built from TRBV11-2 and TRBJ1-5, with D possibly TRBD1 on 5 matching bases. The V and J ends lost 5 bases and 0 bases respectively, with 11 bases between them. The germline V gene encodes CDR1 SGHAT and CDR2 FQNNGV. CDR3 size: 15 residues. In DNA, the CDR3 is TGTGCCAGCAGCGTAACAGGCAATAGCAATCAGCCCCAGCATTTT. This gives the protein CASSVTGNSNQPQHF.

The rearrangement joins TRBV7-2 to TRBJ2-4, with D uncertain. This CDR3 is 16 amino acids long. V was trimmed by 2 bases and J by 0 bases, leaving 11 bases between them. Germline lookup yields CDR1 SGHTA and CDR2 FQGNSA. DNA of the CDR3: TGTGCCAGCAGCTTATCGTTTTCCAGAGCCAAAAACATTCAGTACTTC. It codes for CASSLSFSRAKNIQYF.

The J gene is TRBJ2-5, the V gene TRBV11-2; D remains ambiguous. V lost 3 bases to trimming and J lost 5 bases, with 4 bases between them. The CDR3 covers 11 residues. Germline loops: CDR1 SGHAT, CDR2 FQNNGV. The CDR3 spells CASSFGETQYF. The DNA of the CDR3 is TGTGCCAGCAGCTTCGGGGAGACCCAGTACTTC.

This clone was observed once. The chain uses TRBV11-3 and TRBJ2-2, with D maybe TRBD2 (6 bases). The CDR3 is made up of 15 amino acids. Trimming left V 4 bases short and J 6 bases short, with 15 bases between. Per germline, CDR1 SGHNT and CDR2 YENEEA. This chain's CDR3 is CASSSDGTPSGELFF. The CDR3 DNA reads TGTGCCAGCAGCTCGGATGGGACTCCGTCCGGGGAGCTGTTTTTT. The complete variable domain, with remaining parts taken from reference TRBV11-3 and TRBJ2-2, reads EAGVVQSPRYKIIEKKQPVAFWCNPISGHNTLYWYLQNLGQGPELLIRYENEEAVDDSQLPKDRFSAERLKGVDSTLKIQPAELGDSAVYLCASSSDGTPSGELFFGEGSRLTVL.

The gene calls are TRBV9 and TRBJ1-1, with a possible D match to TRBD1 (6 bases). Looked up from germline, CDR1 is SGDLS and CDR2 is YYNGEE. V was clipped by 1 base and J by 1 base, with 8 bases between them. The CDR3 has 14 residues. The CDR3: CASSVRGQNTEAFF. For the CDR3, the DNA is TGTGCCAGCAGCGTACGGGGACAGAACACTGAAGCTTTCTTT.

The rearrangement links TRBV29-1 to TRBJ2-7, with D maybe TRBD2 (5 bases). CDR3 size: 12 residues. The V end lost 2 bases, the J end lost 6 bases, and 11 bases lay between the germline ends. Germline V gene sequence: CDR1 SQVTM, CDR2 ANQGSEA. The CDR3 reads CSVENAGSEQYF. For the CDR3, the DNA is TGCAGCGTTGAAAACGCGGGCTCCGAGCAGTACTTC.

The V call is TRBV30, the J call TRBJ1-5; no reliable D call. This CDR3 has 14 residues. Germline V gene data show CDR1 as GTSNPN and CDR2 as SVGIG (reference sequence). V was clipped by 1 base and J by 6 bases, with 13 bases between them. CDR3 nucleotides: TGTGCCTGGAGTGAGAGGGTAGGGCGTCAGCCCCAGCATTTT. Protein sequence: CAWSERVGRQPQHF. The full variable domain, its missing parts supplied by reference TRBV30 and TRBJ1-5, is SQTIHQWPATLVQPVGSPLSLECTVEGTSNPNLYWYRQAAGRGLQLLFYSVGIGQISSEVPQNLSASRPQDRQFILSSKKLLLSDSGFYLCAWSERVGRQPQHFGDGTRLSIL.

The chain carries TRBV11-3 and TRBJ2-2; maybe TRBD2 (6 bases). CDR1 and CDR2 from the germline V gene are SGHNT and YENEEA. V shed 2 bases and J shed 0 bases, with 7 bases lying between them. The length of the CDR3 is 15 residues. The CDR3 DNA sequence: TGTGCCAGCAGCTTACGCGGGGCGAACACCGGGGAGCTGTTTTTT. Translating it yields CASSLRGANTGELFF.

The CDR3 DNA sequence: TGTGCCAGCAGCGACGGACAGGGGGGCACCTATGGCTACACCTTC. This gives the protein CASSDGQGGTYGYTF. The chain uses TRBV9 and TRBJ1-2, with 10 bases fitting TRBD1. Losses at the gene ends were 3 bases for V and 4 bases for J; bases not matched to a gene: 6. This CDR3 comprises 15 residues. From germline, CDR1 is SGDLS and CDR2 YYNGEE.

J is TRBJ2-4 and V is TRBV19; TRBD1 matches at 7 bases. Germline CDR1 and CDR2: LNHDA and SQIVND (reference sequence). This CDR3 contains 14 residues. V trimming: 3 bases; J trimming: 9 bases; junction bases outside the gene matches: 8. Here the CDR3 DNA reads TGTGCCAGTAGTATCACAGGGGCACGGAGCATTCAGTACTTC. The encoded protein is CASSITGARSIQYF.

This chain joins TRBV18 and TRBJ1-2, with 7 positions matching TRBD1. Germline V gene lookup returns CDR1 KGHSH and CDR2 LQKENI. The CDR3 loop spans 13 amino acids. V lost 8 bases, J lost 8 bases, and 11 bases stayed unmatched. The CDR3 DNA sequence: TGTGCCAGCGCTCGGGGACAGCACGACGGCTACACCTTC. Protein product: CASARGQHDGYTF.

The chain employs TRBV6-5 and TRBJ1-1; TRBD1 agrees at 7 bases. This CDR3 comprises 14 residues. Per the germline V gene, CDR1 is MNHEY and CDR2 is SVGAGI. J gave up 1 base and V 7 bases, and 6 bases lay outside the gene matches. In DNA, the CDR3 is TGTGCCAGCACCCCCTGGACAGGGAACACTGAAGCTTTCTTT. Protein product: CASTPWTGNTEAFF.

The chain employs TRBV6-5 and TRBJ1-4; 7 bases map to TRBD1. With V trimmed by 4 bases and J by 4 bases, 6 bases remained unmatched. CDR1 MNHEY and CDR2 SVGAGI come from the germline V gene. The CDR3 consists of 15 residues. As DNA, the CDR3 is TGTGCCAGCAGTTCTACAGGGGTCTTTAATGAAAAACTGTTTTTT. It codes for CASSSTGVFNEKLFF.

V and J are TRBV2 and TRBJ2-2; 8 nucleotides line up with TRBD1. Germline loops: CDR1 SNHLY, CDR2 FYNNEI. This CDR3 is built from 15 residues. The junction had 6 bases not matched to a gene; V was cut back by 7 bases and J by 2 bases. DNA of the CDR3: TGTGCCAGCACCCCAGGGGGCGGAAACACCGGGGAGCTGTTTTTT. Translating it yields CASTPGGGNTGELFF.

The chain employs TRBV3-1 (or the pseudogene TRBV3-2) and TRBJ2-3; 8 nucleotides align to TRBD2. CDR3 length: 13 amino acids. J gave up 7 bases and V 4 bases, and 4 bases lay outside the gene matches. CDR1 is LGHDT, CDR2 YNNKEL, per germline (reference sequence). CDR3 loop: CASSPREGHTQYF. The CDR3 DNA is TGTGCCAGCAGCCCTCGGGAGGGCCATACGCAGTATTTT.

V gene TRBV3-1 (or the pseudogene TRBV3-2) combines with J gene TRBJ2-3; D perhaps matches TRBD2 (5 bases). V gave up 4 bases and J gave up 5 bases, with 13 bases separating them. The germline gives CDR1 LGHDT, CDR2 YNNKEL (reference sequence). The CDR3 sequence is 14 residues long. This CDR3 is CASSPTGTRDTQYF. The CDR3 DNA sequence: TGTGCCAGCAGCCCAACGGGAACTCGAGATACGCAGTATTTT.

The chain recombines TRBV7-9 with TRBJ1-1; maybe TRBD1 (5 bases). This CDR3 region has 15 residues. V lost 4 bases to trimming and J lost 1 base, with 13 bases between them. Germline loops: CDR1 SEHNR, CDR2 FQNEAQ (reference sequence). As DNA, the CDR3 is TGTGCCAGCAGCTCCTTGGACATCCCGAACACTGAAGCTTTCTTT. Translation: CASSSLDIPNTEAFF.

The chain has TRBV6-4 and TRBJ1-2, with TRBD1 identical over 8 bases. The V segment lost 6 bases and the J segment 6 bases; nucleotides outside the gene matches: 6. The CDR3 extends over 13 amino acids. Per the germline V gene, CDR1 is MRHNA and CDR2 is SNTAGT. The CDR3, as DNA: TGTGCCAGCAGCGAACAGGGGGTGGATGGCTACACCTTC. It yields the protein CASSEQGVDGYTF.

CDR3 in DNA: TGTGCCAGCAGCCAACGACAGGGGAGCTCTGGAAACACCATATATTTT. As protein: CASSQRQGSSGNTIYF. The chain joins TRBV3-1 (or the pseudogene TRBV3-2) to TRBJ1-3; 8 bases are a match to TRBD1. CDR1 and CDR2 from the germline V gene are LGHDT and YNNKEL (reference sequence). Trimming at V came to 2 bases and at J to 0 bases, leaving 3 bases not matched to a gene. The CDR3 contains 16 residues.

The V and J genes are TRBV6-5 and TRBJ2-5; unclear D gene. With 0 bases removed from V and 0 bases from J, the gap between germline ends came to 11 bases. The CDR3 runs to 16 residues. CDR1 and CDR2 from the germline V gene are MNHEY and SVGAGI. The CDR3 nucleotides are TGTGCCAGCAGTTACTCGACGCCAACAGACCAAGAGACCCAGTACTTC. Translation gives CASSYSTPTDQETQYF.

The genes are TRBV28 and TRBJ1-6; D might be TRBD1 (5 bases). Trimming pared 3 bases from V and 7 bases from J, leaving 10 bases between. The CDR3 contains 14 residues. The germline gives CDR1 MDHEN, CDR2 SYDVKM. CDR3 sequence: CASSFGQGNSPLHF. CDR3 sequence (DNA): TGTGCCAGCAGTTTTGGGCAGGGAAATTCACCCCTCCACTTT.

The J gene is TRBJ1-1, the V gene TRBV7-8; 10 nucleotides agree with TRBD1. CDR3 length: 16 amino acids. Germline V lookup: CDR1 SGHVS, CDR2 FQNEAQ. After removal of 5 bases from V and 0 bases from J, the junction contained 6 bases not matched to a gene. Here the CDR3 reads CASSLRQGAMNTEAFF. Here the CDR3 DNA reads TGTGCCAGCAGCCTTCGACAGGGGGCTATGAACACTGAAGCTTTCTTT. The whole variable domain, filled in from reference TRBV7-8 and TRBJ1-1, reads GAGVSQSPRYKVAKRGQDVALRCDPISGHVSLFWYQQALGQGPEFLTYFQNEAQLDKSGLPSDRFFAERPEGSVSTLKIQRTQQEDSAVYLCASSLRQGAMNTEAFFGQGTRLTVV.

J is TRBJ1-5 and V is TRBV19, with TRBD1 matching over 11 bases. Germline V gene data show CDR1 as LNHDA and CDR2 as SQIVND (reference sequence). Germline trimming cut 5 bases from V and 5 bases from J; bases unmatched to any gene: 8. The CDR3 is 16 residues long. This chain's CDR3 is CASSHIRDRGDQPQHF. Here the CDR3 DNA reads TGTGCCAGTAGTCATATTCGGGACAGGGGGGATCAGCCCCAGCATTTT.

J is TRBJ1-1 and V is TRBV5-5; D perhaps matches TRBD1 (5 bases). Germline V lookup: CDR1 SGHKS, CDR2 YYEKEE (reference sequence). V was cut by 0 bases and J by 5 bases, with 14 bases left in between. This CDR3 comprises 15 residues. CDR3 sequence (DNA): TGTGCCAGCAGCTTGGGGCAGGGCAAACGAACTGAAGCTTTCTTT. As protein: CASSLGQGKRTEAFF.

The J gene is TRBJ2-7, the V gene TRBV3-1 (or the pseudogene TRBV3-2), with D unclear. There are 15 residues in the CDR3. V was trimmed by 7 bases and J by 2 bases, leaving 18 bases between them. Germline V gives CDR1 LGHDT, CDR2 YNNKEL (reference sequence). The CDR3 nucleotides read TGTGCCAGCACCCGCGGAACTTTTTCCACCTACGAGCAGTACTTC. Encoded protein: CASTRGTFSTYEQYF.

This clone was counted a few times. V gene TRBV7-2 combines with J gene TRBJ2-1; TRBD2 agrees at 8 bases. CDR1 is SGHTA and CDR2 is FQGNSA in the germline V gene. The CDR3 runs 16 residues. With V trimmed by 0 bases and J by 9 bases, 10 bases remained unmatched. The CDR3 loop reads CASSLAPAGGSSEQFF. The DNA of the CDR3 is TGTGCCAGCAGCTTAGCGCCGGCGGGAGGATCCAGTGAGCAGTTCTTC.

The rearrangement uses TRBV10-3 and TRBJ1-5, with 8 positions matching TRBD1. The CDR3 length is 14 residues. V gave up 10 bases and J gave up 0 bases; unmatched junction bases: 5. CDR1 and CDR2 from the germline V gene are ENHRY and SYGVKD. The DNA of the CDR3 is TGTGCCACCTGGACAGGGTCTAGCAATCAGCCCCAGCATTTT. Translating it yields CATWTGSSNQPQHF.